Reported below is one T cell receptor (beta chain). What antigen it recognizes has not been identified. This may be a read error: a much more frequent sequence differs by one nucleotide. The sample belongs to a study of molecular identifiers for immune sequencing clone quantification (dated by TCRdb to 2017 to 2018). Broadly, across the study: In a replicate experiment, RNA from roughly 20,000 or 100,000 naive CD8 T cells was split into five aliquots, four of which were sequenced. This methods study used CD8 T cells to benchmark TCR RNA copy counting and molecular-identifier clustering-based TCR repertoire sequencing (MIDCIRS). What the study reported, not specific to this receptor: Modeling estimated 2.5 to 3.5 recovered TCR RNA copies per cell, compared with 9.5 to 10 by digital PCR, which implies approximately 30% capture efficiency. When barcode sub-clustering was left out, chimeric consensus sequences inflated TCR diversity, with chimeras reaching as high as 47%. A single cell's worth of spiked-in Jurkat TCR RNA was reported detectable even among some 920,000 naive CD8 T cells. Clones above 20 RNA copies held over 99% of molecules in CMV-specific effector cells but under 1% in naive cells. The naive libraries included spiked-in Jurkat TCR RNA (roughly eleven copies' worth), and this Jurkat TCR RNA is not part of the donor repertoire. Highly expanded clone sizes could be underestimated because identical TCR molecules may share a barcode.

Libraries of naive CD8 T cells were generated from about 19,000 to 1,100,000 sorted cells, with 10%, 30% or 50% of the purified RNA used. Naive CD8 T cells were FACS-sorted as CD8+CD4-CCR7+CD45RA+ on a BD FACSAria II into RLT Plus buffer. To test detection sensitivity, Jurkat RNA equivalent to more than 8 TCR copies was spiked into samples of roughly 20,000-1,000,000 naive CD8 T cells. Enrichment of CD8 T cells was performed with RosetteSep CD8+ T Cell Enrichment Cocktail and Ficoll-Paque, after which ACK red cell lysis was carried out. According to the germline V gene, CDR1 reads KGHSY and CDR2 reads FQNENV. The CDR3 runs 12 amino acids, cysteine and phenylalanine included. Only CDR3 DNA is held: 36 bases, read in frame from base 1. Receptor amplification or capture employed PCR. TCRdb names Illumina HiSeq 4000 as the instrument used. Bulk TCR libraries were generated as previously described, with the TCR primers listed in Table S5 used. The Qiagen AllPrep DNA/RNA kit was used to purify total RNA. Before any analysis, reads coming from multiple sequencing runs of the same library were combined into one pool. On the authors' methods: Only reads with exact TCR constant sequence were kept, trimmed to 150 nt, and grouped by their 12-nt molecular barcodes. Within each barcode group, reads were sub-clustered at a 15% Levenshtein threshold, and quality-weighted consensus sequences were built per RNA molecule. Non-functional sequences were excluded, and lower-count sequences lying one edit away from another sequence were also excluded. On the basis of fitting two negative binomial distributions, barcode sub-clusters with fewer than 20% of the maximum read count were discarded. TCRdb itself trimmed the public reads at Q25 with fastp, ran MiXCR and retained productive beta chains. Each CDR3 protein appears once, grouped with its most common genes and DNA. Here the V and J calls rest on TCRdb's processing, not on the authors' analysis. For this sample there are about 300,000 distinct CDR3 sequences; about a fifth appear just once. Jointly, the top ten make up approximately 0.84% of the sample.

Sequences were obtained from naive CD8+ T cells from blood, with Jurkat cell RNA spiked in. Taken with the paper, the label for cell subset or site translates to: FACS-sorted CD8+CD4-CCR7+CD45RA+ naive T cells. The TCR comes from a human donor in good health. Some libraries in this study had Jurkat cell RNA spiked in. Recombination linked TRBV16 to TRBJ1-1; D gene: possibly TRBD1, on 5 matching bases. The DNA reads TGTGCCAGCAGCGAAGGGACCGGCCGGGCTATCTTT. It translates to CASSEGTGRAIF.